This T cell receptor (beta chain) was observed in a study of beta chain features in type 1 diabetes. Study results and limitations: Significant though moderate, a shortening of TCRB CDR3s appeared in all four CD4+ subsets of Type 1 diabetes patients.

Trimming took 0 bases from V and 2 from J, leaving 15 bases between them. Germline CDR1 and CDR2: LGHNA and YSLEER. CDR3 length: 17 residues. This clone was recorded a few times. The antigen is undetermined. As every portion of the isolated RNA was reverse transcribed, the sequencing read expressed TCRB transcripts. Libraries were prepared by immunoSEQ multiplex PCR; TCRdb keeps only in-frame clonotypes and omits some of them. The data contain around 160,000 clones, more than 60% of them singletons. The chain employs TRBV4-3 and TRBJ2-3, with D perhaps matching TRBD1 (7 bases). The sample was naive CD4+ T cells from blood. This TCR was recovered from a man aged 30-40 years with type 1 diabetes. CDR3: CASSQDGGGRHTDTQYF. In DNA form, the CDR3 reads TGCGCCAGCAGCCAAGATGGAGGGGGCAGACACACAGATACGCAGTATTTT.